Listed below are T cell receptor beta chains from one sample, sequenced in a study of T cell changes during pregnancy in multiple sclerosis. The assay was immunoSEQ multiplex PCR, and TCRdb's table has in-frame clones only and misses some. The sample lists fewer than 90,000 clones, around 94% seen once, with more than 1.5% in the top ten. This specimen consisted of peripheral blood, obtained after pregnancy. The receptors were gathered from a female donor in good health, enrolled as a control in a pregnancy study. CDR3s include the opening cysteine and the closing phenylalanine or tryptophan. D genes are given only for firm matches. Clone size, where shown, is once, few, many, or a class for clones that have expanded.

>TRBV7-2|NA|NA|TRBJ2-7
CASSLAGDEQYF
TGTGCCAGCAGCTTAGCCGGGGACGAGCAGTACTTC
>TRBV11-2|NA|TRBD2|TRBJ2-7
CASSLSVRAGGLYEQYF
TGTGCCAGCAGCTTAAGCGTCCGAGCGGGGGGTTTGTACGAGCAGTACTTC
>TRBV5-1|NA|TRBD2|TRBJ2-2
CASGRETGPTGELFF
TGCGCCAGCGGGCGGGAGACGGGCCCCACCGGGGAGCTGTTTTTT
>TRBV5-1|NA|NA|TRBJ2-5
CASSLVPEEPQYF
TGCGCCAGCAGCTTAGTGCCGGAGGAGCCCCAGTACTTC
>TRBV5-1|NA|NA|TRBJ2-1
CASSLAVFSSYNEQFF
TGCGCCAGCAGCCTAGCCGTGTTTAGCTCCTACAATGAGCAGTTCTTC
>TRBV28|NA|NA|TRBJ1-2
CASNPLGGNYGYTF
TGTGCCAGCAACCCCCTGGGGGGTAACTATGGCTACACCTTC
>TRBV2|NA|TRBD2|TRBJ2-7
CASSGGRVGEQYF
TGTGCCAGCAGTGGGGGGAGGGTTGGCGAGCAGTACTTC
>TRBV28|once|TRBD2|TRBJ2-1
CASGTRSQSTSSYNEQFF
TGTGCCAGCGGGACTAGATCGCAATCAACGAGCTCCTACAATGAGCAGTTCTTC
>TRBV5-5|NA|NA|TRBJ2-6
CASSFPWANVLTF
TGTGCCAGCAGCTTTCCATGGGCCAACGTCCTGACTTTC
>TRBV4-1|NA|NA|TRBJ1-2
CASSRGENYGYTF
TGCGCCAGCAGCCGAGGAGAGAACTATGGCTACACCTTC
>TRBV4-2|once|NA|TRBJ2-2
CASSQWLADLNTGELFF
TGTGCCAGCAGCCAATGGCTGGCAGACTTGAACACCGGGGAGCTGTTTTTT
>TRBV5-1|NA|TRBD2|TRBJ2-1
CASSLAGGDYEQFF
TGCGCCAGCAGCTTAGCGGGAGGGGACTATGAGCAGTTCTTC
>TRBV10-3|once|TRBD2|TRBJ2-7
CAISGSGSIAEQYF
TGTGCCATCAGTGGGAGCGGGAGCATCGCCGAGCAGTACTTC
>TRBV9|NA|TRBD1|TRBJ1-1
CASSVTGMNTEAFF
TGTGCCAGCAGCGTGACAGGGATGAACACTGAAGCTTTCTTT
>TRBV28|NA|NA|TRBJ2-7
CASSFSLGRGPSYEQYF
TGTGCCAGCAGTTTCTCTTTGGGCAGGGGCCCATCCTACGAGCAGTACTTC
>TRBV6-5|NA|TRBD1|TRBJ2-7
CASRKDRGMHEQYF
TGTGCCAGCAGGAAGGACAGGGGGATGCACGAGCAGTACTTC
>TRBV5-1|NA|TRBD1|TRBJ2-7
CASSPRTGSNEQYF
TGCGCCAGCAGCCCCAGGACAGGATCCAACGAGCAGTACTTC
>TRBV5-1|NA|TRBD1|TRBJ1-2
CASSLFDRGRGYPDGYTF
TGCGCCAGCAGCTTGTTTGACAGGGGGCGCGGGTACCCCGATGGCTACACCTTC
>TRBV11-2|NA|TRBD2|TRBJ2-3
CASSHVLAGGRSTQYF
TGTGCCAGCAGCCACGTACTAGCGGGGGGGAGGAGTACGCAGTATTTT
>TRBV5-1|NA|TRBD2|TRBJ2-1
CASSYWTSGRAVNEQFF
TGCGCCAGCAGCTACTGGACTAGCGGGAGGGCCGTTAATGAGCAGTTCTTC
>TRBV19|NA|TRBD2|TRBJ2-1
CASSTHSGRAKSSYNEQFF
TGTGCCAGTAGTACCCATAGCGGGAGGGCCAAGAGCTCCTACAATGAGCAGTTCTTC
>TRBV19|NA|NA|TRBJ2-1
CASSIGRKSSYNEQFF
TGTGCCAGTAGTATTGGCCGAAAATCGTCTTACAATGAGCAGTTCTTC
>TRBV28|NA|TRBD1|TRBJ2-5
CASSPRQGQETQYF
TGTGCCAGCAGCCCCCGACAGGGCCAAGAGACCCAGTACTTC
>TRBV19|NA|TRBD2|TRBJ2-7
CASSPHGTTPFEQYF
TGTGCCAGTAGTCCGCATGGGACTACCCCGTTTGAGCAGTACTTC
>TRBV18|NA|TRBD2|TRBJ2-5
CASSPSGRETQYF
TGTGCCAGCTCACCGAGCGGGAGGGAGACCCAGTACTTC
>TRBV5-1|NA|NA|TRBJ2-3
CASSLASGTDTQYF
TGCGCCAGCAGCTTGGCCTCGGGCACAGATACGCAGTATTTT
>TRBV28|NA|NA|TRBJ2-2
CASKAGSDTGELFF
TGTGCCAGCAAGGCGGGATCTGACACCGGGGAGCTGTTTTTT
>TRBV18|NA|NA|TRBJ2-5
CASSSTRSEETQYF
TGTGCCAGCTCATCGACTAGGTCGGAAGAGACCCAGTACTTC
>TRBV2|NA|TRBD1|TRBJ2-2
CASSSRGGELFF
TGTGCCAGCAGTAGCAGGGGGGGGGAGCTGTTTTTT
>TRBV5-4|once|NA|TRBJ1-6
CASSLGQMSSYNSPLHF
TGTGCCAGCAGCTTAGGACAGATGAGCTCCTATAATTCACCCCTCCACTTT
>TRBV6-5|NA|TRBD2|TRBJ2-7
CASSPGLAGYEQYF
TGTGCCAGCAGCCCTGGACTAGCGGGGTACGAGCAGTACTTC
>TRBV27|NA|NA|TRBJ1-1
CASSRTENTEAFF
TGTGCCAGCAGCCGGACAGAGAACACTGAAGCTTTCTTT
>TRBV19|once|NA|TRBJ2-2
CASMREMDTGELFF
TGTGCCAGTATGAGGGAGATGGACACCGGGGAGCTGTTTTTT
>TRBV5-6|NA|NA|TRBJ1-2
CASSLDSYGYTF
TGTGCCAGCAGCTTGGACAGCTATGGCTACACCTTC
>TRBV28|once|NA|TRBJ2-6
CASSLPLSGANVLTF
TGTGCCAGCAGTTTACCACTCTCTGGGGCCAACGTCCTGACTTTC
>TRBV5-1|NA|NA|TRBJ1-1
CASSLAGGGGAEAFF
TGCGCCAGCAGCTTGGCCGGGGGTGGGGGTGCTGAAGCTTTCTTT
>TRBV28|NA|NA|TRBJ1-1
CASSWGGERTEAFF
TGTGCCAGCAGTTGGGGGGGGGAACGCACTGAAGCTTTCTTT
>TRBV5-1|NA|NA|TRBJ1-5
CASSLGGVGNQPQHF
TGCGCCAGCAGCTTGGGGGGGGTGGGCAATCAGCCCCAGCATTTT
>TRBV7-9|NA|NA|TRBJ2-1
CASSLGVGEQFF
TGTGCCAGCAGCTTGGGAGTAGGTGAGCAGTTCTTC
>TRBV6-1|NA|NA|TRBJ2-3
CASRNEGRADTQYF
TGTGCCAGCAGGAACGAGGGTAGGGCAGATACGCAGTATTTT
>TRBV18|NA|NA|TRBJ2-7
CASSSLGHQNEQYF
TGTGCCAGCTCATCCCTGGGACATCAGAACGAGCAGTACTTC
>TRBV20-1|NA|NA|TRBJ2-5
CSGLEETQYF
TGCAGTGGACTAGAAGAGACCCAGTACTTC
>TRBV27|NA|TRBD2|TRBJ2-1
CASSPGTIIYNEQFF
TGTGCCAGCAGTCCGGGGACTATAATCTACAATGAGCAGTTCTTC
>TRBV27|NA|TRBD2|TRBJ2-2
CASRVAGGPSAGELFF
TGTGCCAGCAGGGTAGCGGGAGGGCCGTCGGCCGGGGAGCTGTTTTTT
>TRBV15|NA|TRBD2|TRBJ2-3
CATSRISGGLTDTQYF
TGTGCCACCAGCAGAATAAGCGGGGGGCTCACAGATACGCAGTATTTT
>TRBV5-6|NA|TRBD2|TRBJ2-3
CASSLLAGSDTQYF
TGTGCCAGCAGCTTACTAGCGGGGTCAGATACGCAGTATTTT
>TRBV10-2|NA|NA|TRBJ1-5
CASSQQTGQPQHF
TGCGCCAGCAGTCAACAGACGGGGCAGCCCCAGCATTTT
>TRBV6-6|NA|TRBD1|TRBJ2-7
CASSPGQSTYEQYF
TGTGCCAGCTCCCCGGGACAGTCTACCTACGAGCAGTACTTC
>TRBV5-1|NA|NA|TRBJ1-1
CASSREGNTEAFF
TGCGCCAGCAGCCGGGAGGGCAACACTGAAGCTTTCTTT
>TRBV28|NA|TRBD1|TRBJ1-1
CASNLGQGAAEAFF
TGTGCCAGCAACCTGGGACAGGGGGCAGCTGAAGCTTTCTTT
>TRBV5-4|NA|NA|TRBJ2-3
CASSTNRVSTDTQYF
TGTGCCAGCAGCACCAACCGGGTTAGCACAGATACGCAGTATTTT
>TRBV18|NA|NA|TRBJ2-7
CASSPPTGPLEQYF
TGTGCCAGCTCACCTCCAACAGGGCCCCTCGAGCAGTACTTC
>TRBV28|NA|TRBD1|TRBJ2-2
CASRGQYTGELFF
TGTGCCAGCAGGGGACAGTACACCGGGGAGCTGTTTTTT
>TRBV2|NA|TRBD2|TRBJ2-7
CASMGNSGRMGEQYF
TGTGCCAGCATGGGAAATAGCGGGAGAATGGGCGAGCAGTACTTC
>TRBV5-1|NA|TRBD1|TRBJ1-2
CASSLALARGRRQGYTF
TGCGCCAGCAGCTTGGCTTTGGCCAGGGGGCGCAGGCAAGGCTACACCTTC
>TRBV27|NA|NA|TRBJ1-5
CATGREGDQPQHF
TGTGCCACCGGGAGGGAGGGCGATCAGCCCCAGCATTTT
>TRBV19|NA|NA|TRBJ2-3
CASSIGMTLSGDTQYF
TGTGCCAGTAGTATAGGGATGACTCTATCCGGAGATACGCAGTATTTT
>TRBV27|NA|TRBD1|TRBJ2-3
CASSLSRGLSSDTQYF
TGTGCCAGCAGTTTAAGCAGGGGGCTATCCTCAGATACGCAGTATTTT